Listed below are T cell receptor beta chains from one sample, sequenced in a study of shared clonotypes between healthy human individuals. Sequenced by immunoSEQ multiplex PCR; TCRdb stores in-frame clones only, minus some. The sample has some 2.1 million clones; about 95% are singletons. The sequenced sample was naive CD8+ T cells sorted from blood. The receptors were sampled from a man younger than 35 in good health. CDR3s include the opening cysteine and the closing phenylalanine or tryptophan.

TRBV10-2 CAGTPLETFGELFF
TRBV7-6 CASSLDLGFAYEQYF
TRBV7-9 CASSLTDRGPGANVLTF
TRBV5-4 CASSFPEGAEQYF
TRBV9 CASSPGGLDTQYF
TRBV5-6 CASSFGHPGYEAFF
TRBV18 CASSPGVLYEQYF
TRBV4-1 CASSQDLGRSGELFF
TRBV11-3 CASSLADLAGYNEQFF
TRBV9 CASSETSGAPFSYNEQFF
TRBV10-3 CAISDERGVVIETQYF
TRBV7-6 CASSPGRAGGEQYF
TRBV27 CASSLLGGGTGAIEELFF
TRBV5-5 CASTSGTNPTYEQYF
TRBV19 CASSISSQNYEQYF
TRBV7-9 CASSLGTGSNQPQHF
TRBV7-8 CASSLSSSGGKSPAYEQYF
TRBV7-6 CASEGVGTGELFF
TRBV28 CASSMSYQGRGNTEAFF
TRBV9 CASSAKGQGVDSPLHF
TRBV27 CASSFLRGMDTDTQYF
TRBV5-4 CASSLGHGTYEQYF
TRBV28 CASGPYGGAGNTIYF
TRBV2 CASSEERRTYEQYF
TRBV27 CASSPRGQRVPYEQYF
TRBV6-1 CASTTASSYEQYF
TRBV5-1 CASSPLAGSNTGELFF
TRBV6-5 CASSSMGLTGELFF
TRBV7-2 CASSLNQMFYGYTF
TRBV27 CASSLSNYGYTF
TRBV27 CASSFLAGTEGETQYF
TRBV7-9 CASSSSISSDSTDTQYF
TRBV4-1 CASSPTAHTDTQYF
TRBV4-1 CASSQVLGSNQPQHF
TRBV27 CASSLRPGTGGYGGQYF
TRBV29-1 CSVVTGEAFF
TRBV6-1 CASSDLGSYNEQFF
TRBV29-1 CSVEEGGGAQYF
TRBV4-1 CASSQDPGQGTYEQYF
TRBV4-3 CASSQGGAGTSSYEQYF
TRBV4-1 CASRQDPGELYEQYF
TRBV6-6 CASSYAGGRGNEQFF
TRBV4-1 CASSLGIGYGYTF
TRBV30 CAWEPGQFGEQYF
TRBV5-4 CASSLEGGTGELFF
TRBV28 CASSLLTQDAGELFF
TRBV9 CASSVQGGAPSQETQYF
TRBV27 CASSPGLAKNIQYF
TRBV14 CASSQGTGFFYEQYF
TRBV27 CASSLHGEADEQFF
TRBV5-5 CASSDGQGPGELFF
TRBV6-5 CASSYSEGEGLDEQYF
TRBV27 CASSLLAANTGELFF
TRBV6-1 CASSEGAGGNTIYF